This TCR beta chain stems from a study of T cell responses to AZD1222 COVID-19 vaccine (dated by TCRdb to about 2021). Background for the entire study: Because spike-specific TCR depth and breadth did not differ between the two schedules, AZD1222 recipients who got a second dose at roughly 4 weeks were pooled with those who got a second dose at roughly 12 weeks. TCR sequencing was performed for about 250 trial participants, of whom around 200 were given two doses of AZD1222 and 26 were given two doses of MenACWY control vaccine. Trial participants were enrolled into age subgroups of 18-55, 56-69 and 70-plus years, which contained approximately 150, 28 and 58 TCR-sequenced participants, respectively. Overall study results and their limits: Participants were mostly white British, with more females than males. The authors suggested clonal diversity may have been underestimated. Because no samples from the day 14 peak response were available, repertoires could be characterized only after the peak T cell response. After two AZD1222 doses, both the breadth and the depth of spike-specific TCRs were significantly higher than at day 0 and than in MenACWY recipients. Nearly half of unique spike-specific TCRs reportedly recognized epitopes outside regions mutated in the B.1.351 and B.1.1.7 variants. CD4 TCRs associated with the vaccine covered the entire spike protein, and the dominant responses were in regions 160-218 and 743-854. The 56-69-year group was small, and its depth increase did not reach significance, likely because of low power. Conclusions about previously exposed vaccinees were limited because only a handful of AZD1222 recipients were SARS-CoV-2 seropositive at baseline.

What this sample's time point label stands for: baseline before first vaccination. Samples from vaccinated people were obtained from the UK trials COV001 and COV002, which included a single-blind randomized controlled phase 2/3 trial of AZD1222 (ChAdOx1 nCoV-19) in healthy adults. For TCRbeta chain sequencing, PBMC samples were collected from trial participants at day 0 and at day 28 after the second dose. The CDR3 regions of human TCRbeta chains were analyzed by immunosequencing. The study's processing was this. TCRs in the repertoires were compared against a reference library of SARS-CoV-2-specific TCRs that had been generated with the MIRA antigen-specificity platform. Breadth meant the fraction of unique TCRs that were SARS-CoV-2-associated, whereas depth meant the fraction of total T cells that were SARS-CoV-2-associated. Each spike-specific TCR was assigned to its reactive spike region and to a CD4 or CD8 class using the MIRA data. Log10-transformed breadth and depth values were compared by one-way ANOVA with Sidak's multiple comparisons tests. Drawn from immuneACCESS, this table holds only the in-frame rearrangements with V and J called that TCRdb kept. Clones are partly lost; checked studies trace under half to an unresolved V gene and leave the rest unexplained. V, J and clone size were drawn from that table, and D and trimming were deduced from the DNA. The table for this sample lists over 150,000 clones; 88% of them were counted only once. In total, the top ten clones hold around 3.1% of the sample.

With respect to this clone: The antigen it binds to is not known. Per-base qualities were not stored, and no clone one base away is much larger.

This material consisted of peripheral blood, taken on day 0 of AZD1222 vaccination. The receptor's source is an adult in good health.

Read as DNA, the sequence is TGTGCCAGCAGCCTCCTGGACCAGGAGCTGTTTTTT. This sequence encodes CASSLLDQELFF. The sequence is built from TRBV3-1 (or the pseudogene TRBV3-2) and TRBJ2-2; the D gene is unclear. At the junction V is shortened by 4 bases and J by 10 bases, with 10 bases in between. The CDR3 starts with the cysteine, ends with the phenylalanine, and has 12 residues. Just the 36-base CDR3 DNA is kept, in frame starting at base 1. Per the germline V gene (reference sequence), LGHDT is the CDR1 and YNNKEL is the CDR2.